This TCR beta chain was captured in a study of early T cells in non-severe SARS-CoV-2 infection. Background on the study: The input, bulk RNA from unsorted whole blood, was sequenced, and chains were unpaired.

By frequency in the sample, this clonotype is medium-sized. The protocol attached unique molecular identifiers to individual cDNA molecules. TCRdb redid the calling of the 5' RACE reads with MiXCR, one entry per CDR3 protein. The sample has tens of thousands of distinct CDR3 sequences, 3% to 4% seen once. Trimming took off 3 bases at V and 0 bases at J, with 8 bases between the two ends. The CDR3 is 14 amino acids. The germline CDR1 and CDR2 sequences are DFQATT and SNEGSKA (reference sequence). The specimen sequenced was whole blood. The J gene is TRBJ2-2, the V gene TRBV20-1; the D is unclear. The source is an adult who was a healthcare worker with PCR-confirmed SARS-CoV-2 infection or an uninfected control (not recorded which). Here the CDR3 DNA reads TGCAGTGCTAGGACCCCTCCGAACACCGGGGAGCTGTTTTTT. It specifies CSARTPPNTGELFF.